The next 14 T cell receptor beta chains were all read from a single sample in a study of siplizumab effects on memory and regulatory T cells. TCRdb's table, derived via immunoSEQ multiplex PCR, lists solely in-frame clones and lacks some. The table shows about 100,000 clones, with 91% occurring only once. The material sequenced was CD4+ T cells sorted from blood. The receptor set was obtained from a human donor in good health. Some clones in this sample may be carry-over from other donors' samples.

The V call is TRBV19, the J call TRBJ2-5, with 7 bases that match TRBD2. Germline values: CDR1 LNHDA, CDR2 SQIVND (reference sequence). This CDR3 is built from 15 residues. J gave up 4 bases and V 6 bases, and 11 bases lay outside the gene matches. The CDR3 reads CASSSVGDYGETQYF. CDR3 sequence (DNA): TGTGCCAGTAGCTCTGTTGGGGACTATGGAGAGACCCAGTACTTC.

The chain carries TRBV2 and TRBJ2-1; 7 positions agree with TRBD1. V trimming: 7 bases; J trimming: 9 bases; junction bases outside the gene matches: 9. The CDR3 has 13 amino acids. In germline, CDR1 is SNHLY, CDR2 FYNNEI. The CDR3 bases are TGTGCCAGCACCTTCGACAGGGACGCTGAGCAGTTCTTC. It encodes CASTFDRDAEQFF.

This clone was counted a single time. V gene TRBV18 combines with J gene TRBJ2-3, with a possible D match to TRBD2 (6 bases). The germline gives CDR1 KGHSH, CDR2 LQKENI. This CDR3 comprises 16 residues. V was clipped by 3 bases and J by 1 base, with 14 bases between them. The CDR3 loop reads CASSPQGLLGTDTQYF. CDR3 nucleotide sequence: TGTGCCAGCTCACCCCAGGGACTTCTTGGCACAGATACGCAGTATTTT.

The table lists this clone with a count of one. The gene calls are TRBV28 and TRBJ1-4; D is ambiguous. Germline CDR1 is MDHEN and CDR2 is SYDVKM. CDR3 length equals 15 residues. V was cut by 5 bases and J by 8 bases, with 18 bases left in between. DNA for the CDR3: TGTGCCAGCAGTCTCCCTTTGTCGGCAAACGAAAAACTGTTTTTT. This encodes CASSLPLSANEKLFF.

The J gene is TRBJ1-3, the V gene TRBV15, with unresolved D. The CDR3 is 17 amino acids. V was shortened by 1 base and J by 0 bases, with 13 bases between the two germline ends. The germline V gene has CDR1 LNHNV and CDR2 YYDKDF (reference sequence). CDR3 sequence (DNA): TGTGCCACCAGCAGAGGTGAAATTTACCGCTCTGGAAACACCATATATTTT. It encodes CATSRGEIYRSGNTIYF.

The chain recombines TRBV4-2 with TRBJ2-2; TRBD1 matches 10 bases. Trimming at V came to 5 bases and at J to 6 bases, leaving 6 bases not matched to a gene. Per germline, CDR1 LGHNA and CDR2 YNFKEQ. CDR3 length: 15 residues. The CDR3 nucleotides are TGTGCCAGCAGCAACCGGGACAGGGGCCCCGGGGAGCTGTTTTTT. Translated: CASSNRDRGPGELFF.

This sequence joins TRBV2 and TRBJ1-6; the match to TRBD1 covers 10 bases. The CDR3 sequence is 14 residues long. Trimming at V came to 6 bases and at J to 13 bases, leaving 9 bases not matched to a gene. Germline V lookup: CDR1 SNHLY, CDR2 FYNNEI. The CDR3 region has the DNA TGTGCCAGCAGCACCGGGACAGGGGTATCCCCCCTCCACTTT. Its protein product is CASSTGTGVSPLHF.

The chain links TRBV19 to TRBJ1-1, with D possibly matching TRBD1 (5 bases). CDR3 length: 14 amino acids. The germline gives CDR1 LNHDA, CDR2 SQIVND (reference sequence). V was shortened by 2 bases and J by 7 bases, with 14 bases between the two germline ends. CDR3 nucleotide sequence: TGTGCCAGTAGTATATCTCCCAGGGACGGTGAAGCTTTCTTT. The encoded protein is CASSISPRDGEAFF.

The V call is TRBV11-2, the J call TRBJ2-7; D unclear. V lost 3 bases, J lost 1 base, and 13 bases lay in between. Per the germline V gene, CDR1 is SGHAT and CDR2 is FQNNGV. The CDR3 is 15 amino acids. CDR3 in amino acids: CASSFSTGPSYEQYF. CDR3 nucleotide sequence: TGTGCCAGCAGCTTTTCCACGGGCCCTTCCTACGAGCAGTACTTC.

CDR3 amino acids: CASSGTRSSGNTIYF. The CDR3 DNA sequence: TGTGCCAGCAGCGGAACAAGGTCCTCTGGAAACACCATATATTTT. The chain combines TRBV6-5 with TRBJ1-3; D gene ambiguous. The V gene lost 6 bases and the J gene lost 0 bases, with 12 bases spanning the gap. The CDR3 has 15 amino acids. In germline, CDR1 is MNHEY, CDR2 SVGAGI.

The J gene is TRBJ2-7, the V gene TRBV27, with a tentative D call TRBD2 (6 bases). V was cut by 5 bases and J by 0 bases, with 14 bases left in between. Germline lookup yields CDR1 MNHEY and CDR2 SMNVEV (reference sequence). This CDR3 comprises 15 residues. The chain's CDR3 is CASSRERVLSYEQYF. CDR3 bases: TGTGCCAGCAGTCGGGAGCGGGTACTCTCCTACGAGCAGTACTTC.

The CDR3 DNA reads as TGTGCCAGCAGCCCTAACCCCTTCCTGGGCGAGCAGTACTTC. Translation gives CASSPNPFLGEQYF. The chain employs TRBV6-1 and TRBJ2-7; D gene unclear. With 6 bases removed from V and 6 bases from J, the gap between germline ends came to 18 bases. Germline V gives CDR1 MNHNS, CDR2 SASEGT. The CDR3 extends over 14 amino acids.

The chain uses TRBV11-3 and TRBJ2-1; D not resolved. CDR1 and CDR2 (germline): SGHNT, YENEEA. The length of the CDR3 is 13 residues. V was shortened by 2 bases and J by 5 bases, with 7 bases between the two germline ends. The CDR3 here is CASSLLRNNEQFF. CDR3 sequence (DNA): TGTGCCAGCAGCTTACTAAGAAACAATGAGCAGTTCTTC.

The CDR3 DNA follows: TGTGCCAGTACCCAGACTAGCGGGAAGATCCAAGAGACCCAGTACTTC. Its protein product is CASTQTSGKIQETQYF. The V and J genes are TRBV19 and TRBJ2-5, with 11 bases identical to TRBD2. The CDR3 is 16 amino acids. CDR1 is LNHDA, CDR2 SQIVND, per germline (reference sequence). Losses at the gene ends were 7 bases for V and 1 base for J; bases not matched to a gene: 8.